The 27 T cell receptor beta chains below were found in one sample sequenced in a study of T cells in Graves' hyperthyroidism and ophthalmopathy (dated by TCRdb to the late 2010s). Library method: multiplex PCR. Sequencing was performed on an Illumina HiSeq 2000. The TCR beta CDR3 regions were amplified from RNA transcripts. A first-round RT-PCR of the TCR CDR3 used the HTBI primer set with the Qiagen OneStep RT-PCR kit. TCRdb took the public reads, trimmed them with fastp at Q25, ran MiXCR for clone calling and kept in-frame beta chains. Records with the same CDR3 protein are collapsed into one entry carrying the most frequent genes and DNA. In all, the sample holds about 360,000 distinct CDR3 sequences, and just under 25% of those were seen once. The top ten constitute 73% of the sample. Sequences were obtained from blood. Receptors were obtained from a man in his fifties with Graves' hyperthyroidism.

This clonotype came up many times. The CDR3 spells CACLDRGRINEQFF. The CDR3 DNA reads TGTGCCTGCCTGGACAGGGGTAGGATCAATGAGCAGTTCTTC. The chain joins TRBV30 to TRBJ2-1, with 9 bases aligning to TRBD1. There are 14 residues in the CDR3. With V trimmed by 6 bases and J by 6 bases, 9 bases remained unmatched. The germline gives CDR1 GTSNPN, CDR2 SVGIG (reference sequence).

This clonotype showed up just a few times. The V call is TRBV30, the J call TRBJ2-2; 8 bases fit TRBD2. The V segment lost 3 bases and the J segment 7 bases; nucleotides outside the gene matches: 10. The CDR3 contains 15 residues. Germline-derived CDR1 and CDR2 are GTSNPN and SVGIG (reference sequence). The CDR3 nucleotides read TGTGCCTGGAGAGGGAGCGGGAGCGATGGCGGGGAGCTGTTTTTT. Residues: CAWRGSGSDGGELFF.

Ten or more counts support this clonotype. The genes are TRBV7-3 and TRBJ2-1, with D maybe TRBD2 (6 bases). The CDR3 runs to 13 residues. Germline CDR1 and CDR2: SGHTA and FQGTGA. V lost 8 bases and J lost 4, with 12 bases in between. The CDR3 here is CASSAGSYNEQFF. The CDR3 DNA reads TGTGCCAGCTCGGCCGGGAGTTACAATGAGCAGTTCTTC. Using reference TRBV7-3 and TRBJ2-1 for the parts outside the CDR3, the full variable domain is GAGVSQTPSNKVTEKGKYVELRCDPISGHTALYWYRQSLGQGPEFLIYFQGTGAADDSGLPNDRFFAVRPEGSVSTLKIQRTERGDSAVYLCASSAGSYNEQFFGPGTRLTVL.

The table lists this clonotype with many counts. CDR3 nucleotides: TGTGCCAGCAGTGAATTTGCGGGAGAGGGATACGAGCAGTACTTC. Protein sequence: CASSEFAGEGYEQYF. The J gene is TRBJ2-7, the V gene TRBV2; 7 positions agree with TRBD2. This CDR3 is 15 amino acids long. CDR1 is SNHLY, CDR2 FYNNEI, per germline. J gave up 4 bases and V 2 bases, and 8 bases lay outside the gene matches. The full variable domain, its missing parts supplied by reference TRBV2 and TRBJ2-7, is EPEVTQTPSHQVTQMGQEVILRCVPISNHLYFYWYRQILGQKVEFLVSFYNNEISEKSEIFDDQFSVERPDGSNFTLKIRSTKLEDSAMYFCASSEFAGEGYEQYFGPGTRLTVT.

Worth noting for this clonotype: A read error may be the cause here, since a much bigger clone is one base away. V gene TRBV28 combines with J gene TRBJ2-4; 13 bases are shared with TRBD2. The CDR3 covers 19 residues. The germline CDR1 and CDR2 sequences are MDHEN and SYDVKM. CDR3 in amino acids: CASSSWTSGSRGAKNIQHF. The DNA of the CDR3 is TGTGCCAGCAGTTCCTGGACTAGCGGGAGTAGGGGAGCCAAAAACATTCAGCACTTC. The full variable domain, rest sourced from reference TRBV28 and TRBJ2-4, is DVKVTQSSRYLVKRTGEKVFLECVQDMDHENMFWYRQDPGLGLRLIYFSYDVKMKEKGDIPEGYSVSREKKERFSLILESASTNQTSMYLCASSSWTSGSRGAKNIQHFGAGTRLSVL.

Only a few counts were recorded for this clonotype. The rearrangement joins TRBV20-1 to TRBJ2-5; D may be TRBD2 (6 bases). V gave up 1 base and J gave up 1 base, with 10 bases separating them. The CDR3 runs 14 residues. Germline V gene sequence: CDR1 DFQATT, CDR2 SNEGSKA (reference sequence). The CDR3 here is CSARAQRAQETQYF. The CDR3 nucleotides read TGCAGTGCTAGAGCCCAGCGGGCCCAAGAGACCCAGTACTTC.

This chain connects TRBV4-1 to TRBJ2-1; 11 bases fit TRBD1. The CDR3 runs to 19 residues. Germline CDR1 and CDR2: MGHRA and YSYEKL. V lost 1 base to trimming and J lost 2 bases; unmatched junction nucleotides: 10. CDR3 DNA: TGCGCCAGCAGCCAAGCTGGACAGGGGGCGAACGTTGCCTACAATGAGCAGTTCTTC. Its protein product is CASSQAGQGANVAYNEQFF.

This clonotype occurred a few times. CDR3 sequence reads: CASSPAGGDGGEKLFF. As DNA, the CDR3 is TGCGCCAGCAGCCCGGCAGGAGGGGACGGAGGAGAAAAACTGTTTTTT. V and J are TRBV5-1 and TRBJ1-4; tentatively, D is TRBD1 (5 bases). The CDR3 is 16 residues long. V was pared by 4 bases and J by 8 bases, with 21 bases between. Germline CDR1 and CDR2: SGHRS and YFSETQ.

Remarks on this clonotype: This may stem from a read error, because a much larger clone lies one nucleotide away. The rearrangement links TRBV12-3 or TRBV12-4 to TRBJ2-7; D is ambiguous. Deletions cut 3 bases from V and 3 bases from J, with 9 bases between. The CDR3 is 13 residues long. CDR3 region: CASSLKGNYEQYF. CDR3 sequence (DNA): TGTGCCAGCAGTTTGAAGGGCAACTACGAGCAGTACTTC.

The J gene is TRBJ2-2, the V gene TRBV24-1; 14 bases map to TRBD2. Germline CDR1 reads KGHDR; CDR2 reads SFDVKD. The CDR3 extends over 16 amino acids. The J segment lost 6 bases and the V segment lost 4 bases, leaving 3 bases of the junction unmatched. CDR3 DNA: TGTGCCACCAGTGAGGGGGGACTAGCGGGAGCCGGGGAGCTGTTTTTT. Its translation: CATSEGGLAGAGELFF.

This clonotype occurred many times. The chain couples TRBV7-8 to TRBJ2-1, with D perhaps matching TRBD2 (6 bases). This CDR3 contains 14 residues. In germline, CDR1 is SGHVS, CDR2 FQNEAQ. Trimming shortened V by 3 bases and J by 5 bases, and 11 bases separated the two germline ends. CDR3 protein: CASSFGGRNNEQFF. The CDR3 DNA reads TGTGCCAGCAGCTTTGGGGGGAGAAACAATGAGCAGTTCTTC.

There are many counts of this clonotype. The rearrangement links TRBV28 to TRBJ2-7; the match to TRBD1 covers 10 bases. Germline V gene lookup returns CDR1 MDHEN and CDR2 SYDVKM. The CDR3 totals 16 residues. V shed 1 base, J shed 4 bases, and the junction held 7 bases outside the gene matches. This CDR3 is CASSLFSGTGVYEQYF. CDR3 DNA: TGTGCCAGCAGTTTATTTAGCGGGACAGGGGTGTACGAGCAGTACTTC.

The J gene is TRBJ2-3, the V gene TRBV24-1; 11 nucleotides line up with TRBD2. Germline V gene sequence: CDR1 KGHDR, CDR2 SFDVKD. The CDR3 is made up of 19 amino acids. The trim removed 5 bases at V and 2 bases at J, leaving 14 bases unmatched. The CDR3 nucleotides read TGTGCCACCAGTGTCAAACTAGCGGGAGAGAGAGGTCACACAGATACGCAGTATTTT. It yields the protein CATSVKLAGERGHTDTQYF.

This clonotype was picked up many times. This chain connects TRBV28 to TRBJ2-7; a possible D gene is TRBD2 (5 bases). Trimming removed 2 bases at V and 2 bases at J, with 13 bases between. CDR1 is MDHEN, CDR2 SYDVKM, per germline. This CDR3 has 15 residues. The CDR3 DNA follows: TGTGCCAGCAGTTTAGGGCTATCCGGGGCCTACGAGCAGTACTTC. It codes for CASSLGLSGAYEQYF.

This clonotype was seen more than once but under ten times. In DNA form, the CDR3 reads TGTGCCAGCAGCCCAACGGGACTAGCCGGCGAGCAGTACTTC. It is translated as CASSPTGLAGEQYF. The chain links TRBV7-2 to TRBJ2-7; 9 nucleotides match TRBD2. The CDR3 covers 14 residues. Germline trimming cut 5 bases from V and 6 bases from J; bases unmatched to any gene: 8. CDR1 and CDR2 (germline): SGHTA, FQGNSA.

Notes on this clonotype: A clone one base away is much larger, so this may be a read error. V gene TRBV11-3 combines with J gene TRBJ2-7; 7 nucleotides match TRBD1. V lost 0 bases and J lost 3; bases outside the gene matches: 5. This CDR3 comprises 15 residues. Germline V gene lookup returns CDR1 SGHNT and CDR2 YENEEA. The CDR3 reads CASSLDRGQNYEQYF. Written as DNA, the CDR3 is TGTGCCAGCAGCTTAGATAGGGGACAGAACTACGAGCAGTACTTC. Looking up the rest from reference TRBV11-3 and TRBJ2-7 gives the full variable domain: EAGVVQSPRYKIIEKKQPVAFWCNPISGHNTLYWYLQNLGQGPELLIRYENEEAVDDSQLPKDRFSAERLKGVDSTLKIQPAELGDSAVYLCASSLDRGQNYEQYFGPGTRLTVT.

J is TRBJ2-1 and V is TRBV5-1, with 7 bases aligning to TRBD2. Germline V gene sequence: CDR1 SGHRS, CDR2 YFSETQ. CDR3 length equals 18 residues. V shed 0 bases and J 6 bases; nucleotides not matched to a gene: 15. The CDR3 here is CASSLDPPGAGDGNEQFF. As DNA, the CDR3 is TGCGCCAGCAGCTTGGATCCCCCCGGCGCGGGAGACGGCAATGAGCAGTTCTTC.

This clonotype was seen more than once but under ten times. The CDR3 nucleotides are TGTGCCAGCAGCCCGGACGCTGGGGCCAACGTCCTGACTTTC. Amino acid sequence: CASSPDAGANVLTF. The chain combines TRBV3-1 with TRBJ2-6; no firm D call. The CDR3 covers 14 residues. Germline V gene sequence: CDR1 LGHDT, CDR2 YNNKEL (reference sequence). The ends were cut back, 4 bases at V and 2 bases at J, with 6 bases in the middle.

J is TRBJ2-3 and V is TRBV5-1; 9 positions match TRBD2. Germline V gives CDR1 SGHRS, CDR2 YFSETQ. The CDR3 runs 16 residues. J lost 6 bases, V lost 4 bases, and 12 bases had no gene match. The CDR3 DNA reads as TGCGCCAGCAGCCCCGACCCAGCGGGAGGCGGCGATACGCAGTATTTT. It is translated as CASSPDPAGGGDTQYF.

This CDR3 reads CAISPRQGQPQHF. DNA for the CDR3: TGTGCCATCAGTCCTCGACAGGGGCAGCCCCAGCATTTT. The chain recombines TRBV10-3 with TRBJ1-5, with 8 bases aligning to TRBD1. Looked up from germline, CDR1 is ENHRY and CDR2 is SYGVKD. V shed 5 bases and J 7 bases; nucleotides not matched to a gene: 4. CDR3 length equals 13 residues.

This clonotype was counted at least ten times. The chain couples TRBV11-3 to TRBJ1-1, with D perhaps TRBD1 (6 bases). Germline lookup yields CDR1 SGHNT and CDR2 YENEEA. The CDR3 is 15 amino acids. Trimming took off 5 bases at V and 5 bases at J, with 18 bases between the two ends. CDR3 sequence (DNA): TGTGCCAGCAGCGAGAGACAGGCCGGGGGGACTGAAGCTTTCTTT. Translated: CASSERQAGGTEAFF. The full variable domain, rest sourced from reference TRBV11-3 and TRBJ1-1, is EAGVVQSPRYKIIEKKQPVAFWCNPISGHNTLYWYLQNLGQGPELLIRYENEEAVDDSQLPKDRFSAERLKGVDSTLKIQPAELGDSAVYLCASSERQAGGTEAFFGQGTRLTVV.

This sequence joins TRBV20-1 and TRBJ2-2; TRBD2 matches at 7 bases. Looked up from germline, CDR1 is DFQATT and CDR2 is SNEGSKA (reference sequence). V lost 2 bases to trimming and J lost 4 bases; unmatched junction nucleotides: 4. The CDR3 totals 14 residues. CDR3 DNA sequence: TGCAGTGCTAGACTAGCGGAGCGCACCGGGGAGCTGTTTTTT. This codes for CSARLAERTGELFF.

In its sample, this clonotype was seen many times. The V and J genes are TRBV5-1 and TRBJ2-4; 9 nucleotides agree with TRBD1. The CDR3 length is 14 residues. Germline CDR1 reads SGHRS; CDR2 reads YFSETQ. V shed 0 bases, J shed 7 bases, and the junction held 2 bases outside the gene matches. The CDR3 DNA follows: TGCGCCAGCAGCTTGGAGACAGGGGGGAACATTCAGTACTTC. This sequence encodes CASSLETGGNIQYF.

This chain connects TRBV5-6 to TRBJ2-1; D is perhaps TRBD1 or TRBD2 (5 bases each). The length of the CDR3 is 15 residues. V was pared by 3 bases and J by 0 bases, with 10 bases between. Germline V CDR1 and CDR2: SGHDT, YYEEEE. CDR3 DNA: TGTGCCAGCAGCTCGGGACCAATCTCCTACAATGAGCAGTTCTTC. It is translated as CASSSGPISYNEQFF.

The chain carries TRBV14 and TRBJ2-1; 8 bases map to TRBD1. The CDR3 contains 15 residues. Germline CDR1 is SGHDN and CDR2 is FVKESK. Losses at the gene ends were 3 bases for V and 5 bases for J; bases not matched to a gene: 6. The CDR3 region has the DNA TGTGCCAGCAGCCACCAGGGACAGGTCAACAATGAGCAGTTCTTC. Encoded protein: CASSHQGQVNNEQFF.

Only a few counts were recorded for this clonotype. V gene TRBV7-9 combines with J gene TRBJ2-1; 8 positions agree with TRBD1. The germline V gene encodes CDR1 SEHNR and CDR2 FQNEAQ (reference sequence). This CDR3 has 14 amino acids. With 4 bases clipped from V and 7 bases from J, the junction kept 6 bases outside the gene matches. In DNA form, the CDR3 reads TGTGCCAGCAGCTCAAATACAGGGGGGAATGAGCAGTTCTTC. This encodes CASSSNTGGNEQFF.

The V call is TRBV19, the J call TRBJ2-5, with D tentatively TRBD1 or TRBD2 (5 bases each). CDR3 length: 15 residues. Germline loops: CDR1 LNHDA, CDR2 SQIVND (reference sequence). V was clipped by 5 bases and J by 5 bases, with 18 bases between them. The CDR3 bases are TGTGCCAGTAGTGGTGGGACGGAGCCGTGGGAGACCCAGTACTTC. Translating gives CASSGGTEPWETQYF.